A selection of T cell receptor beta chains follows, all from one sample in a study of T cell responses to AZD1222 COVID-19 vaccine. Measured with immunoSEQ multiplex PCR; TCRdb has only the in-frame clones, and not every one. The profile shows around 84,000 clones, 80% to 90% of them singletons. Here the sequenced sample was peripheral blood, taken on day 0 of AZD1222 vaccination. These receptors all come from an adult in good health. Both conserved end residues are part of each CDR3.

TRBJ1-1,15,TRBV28,CASSLSSAGSTEAFF
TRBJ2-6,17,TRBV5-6,CASSSKIRGFGANVLTF
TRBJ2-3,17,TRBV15,CATSRDRGVGVTDTQYF
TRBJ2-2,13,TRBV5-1,CASSIADTGELFF
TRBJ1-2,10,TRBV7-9,CASSLGGISF
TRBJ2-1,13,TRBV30,CAWTGLGYNEQFF
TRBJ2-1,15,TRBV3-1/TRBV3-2,CASSLSGRDYNEQFF
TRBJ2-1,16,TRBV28,CASRNRQIGSYNEQFF
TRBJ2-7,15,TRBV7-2,CASSLVTGSSYEQYF
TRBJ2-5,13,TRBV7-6,CASSAGPQETQYF
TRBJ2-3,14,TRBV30,CAWSGQLYTDTQYF
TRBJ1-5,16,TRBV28,CASSLIQRGGSQPQHF
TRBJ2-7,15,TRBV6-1,CASSEGAILSYEQYF
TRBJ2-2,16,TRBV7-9,CASSYPSTGAGGELFF
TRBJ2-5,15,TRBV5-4,CASSLSTGTVETQYF
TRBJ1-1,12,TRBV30,CAWTGRNTEAFF